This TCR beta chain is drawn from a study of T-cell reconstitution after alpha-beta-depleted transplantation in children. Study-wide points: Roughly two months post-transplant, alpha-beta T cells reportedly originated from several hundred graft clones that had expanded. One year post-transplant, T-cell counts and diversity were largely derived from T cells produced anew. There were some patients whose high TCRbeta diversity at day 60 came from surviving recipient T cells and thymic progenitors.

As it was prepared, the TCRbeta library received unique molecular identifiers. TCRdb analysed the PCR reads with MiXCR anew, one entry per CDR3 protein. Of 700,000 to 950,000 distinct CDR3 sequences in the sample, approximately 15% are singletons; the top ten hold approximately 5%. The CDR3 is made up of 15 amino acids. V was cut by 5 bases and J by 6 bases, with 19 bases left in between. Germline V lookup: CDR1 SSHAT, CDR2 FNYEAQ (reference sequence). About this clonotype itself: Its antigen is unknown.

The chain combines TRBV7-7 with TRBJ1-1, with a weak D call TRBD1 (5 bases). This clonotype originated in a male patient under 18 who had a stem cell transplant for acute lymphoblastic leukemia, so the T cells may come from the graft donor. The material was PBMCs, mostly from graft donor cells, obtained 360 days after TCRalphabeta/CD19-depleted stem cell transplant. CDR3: CASSPAGLTGAEAFF. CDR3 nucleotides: TGTGCCAGCAGCCCCGCGGGACTCACGGGCGCTGAAGCTTTCTTT.